The 18 T cell receptor beta chains below all came from one sample that was sequenced in a study of T cells in Graves' hyperthyroidism and ophthalmopathy. The investigators amplified TCR beta CDR3 regions from RNA transcripts. Initially, a first-round RT-PCR of the TCR CDR3 employed the HTBI primer set. TCRdb recomputed calls from the multiplex PCR reads with MiXCR, one row per CDR3 protein. In the table there are hundreds of thousands of distinct CDR3 sequences, 15% to 20% of which are singletons. The source material was blood. The receptors derive from a woman aged 30 to 39 with Graves' hyperthyroidism.

This clonotype has only a few counts. This rearrangement joins TRBV4-1 to TRBJ2-3; D is unclear. Trimming shortened V by 0 bases and J by 6 bases, and 7 bases separated the two germline ends. The CDR3 consists of 13 residues. In germline, CDR1 is MGHRA, CDR2 YSYEKL. The CDR3 here is CASSQDPDDTQYF. The CDR3 DNA sequence: TGCGCCAGCAGCCAAGATCCAGATGATACGCAGTATTTT.

This clonotype was counted at least ten times. The chain is built from TRBV6-1 and TRBJ2-7; TRBD1 is a possible D gene (6 bases). The length of the CDR3 is 12 residues. V lost 8 bases and J lost 6, with 14 bases in between. Per the germline V gene, CDR1 is MNHNS and CDR2 is SASEGT. The DNA of the CDR3 is TGTGCCAGCGGCCTTGGGGGCAGCGAGCAGTACTTC. Its protein is CASGLGGSEQYF.

This clonotype was counted a single time. The chain has TRBV20-1 and TRBJ2-7, with a weak D call TRBD1 (5 bases). The CDR3 has 15 amino acids. V lost 4 bases and J lost 0, with 16 bases in between. The germline CDR1 and CDR2 sequences are DFQATT and SNEGSKA (reference sequence). The CDR3 sequence is CSAKVGRSSSYEQYF. The CDR3 nucleotides are TGCAGTGCTAAGGTGGGGCGCTCGAGCTCCTACGAGCAGTACTTC.

The chain links TRBV9 to TRBJ1-2; D is ambiguous. V lost 3 bases to trimming and J lost 3 bases, with 6 bases between them. This CDR3 comprises 12 residues. CDR1 is SGDLS, CDR2 YYNGEE, per germline. The CDR3 region has the DNA TGTGCCAGCAGCGCTTGGGACTATGGCTACACCTTC. Translation gives CASSAWDYGYTF.

The chain links TRBV20-1 to TRBJ2-7; D may be TRBD1 or TRBD2 (5 bases each). The germline CDR1 and CDR2 sequences are DFQATT and SNEGSKA (reference sequence). Trimming shortened V by 4 bases and J by 8 bases, and 12 bases separated the two germline ends. This CDR3 spans 11 amino acids. The CDR3 coding sequence is TGCAGTGCTACCCTAGGGACGAAGCAGTACTTC. This encodes CSATLGTKQYF.

This clonotype was detected a few times. A much bigger clone sits one base away, suggesting this may be a read error. The rearrangement uses TRBV10-3 and TRBJ2-7; D is unresolved. Germline CDR1 and CDR2: ENHRY and SYGVKD. The ends were cut back, 1 base at V and 3 bases at J, with 1 base in the middle. The CDR3 covers 11 residues. CDR3 DNA: TGTGCCATCAGTGAGTACTACGAGCAGTACTTC. This gives the protein CAISEYYEQYF.

This clonotype has more than one count but fewer than ten. CDR3 coding DNA: TGCGCCAGCAGCCCTTGGACAGGGGGGGCCACTGAAGCTTTCTTT. This translates into CASSPWTGGATEAFF. J is TRBJ1-1 and V is TRBV5-1; 10 bases are shared with TRBD1. This CDR3 spans 15 amino acids. V shed 4 bases, J shed 4 bases, and the junction held 7 bases outside the gene matches. Germline-derived CDR1 and CDR2 are SGHRS and YFSETQ. The full variable domain, completed using reference TRBV5-1 and TRBJ1-1, is KAGVTQTPRYLIKTRGQQVTLSCSPISGHRSVSWYQQTPGQGLQFLFEYFSETQRNKGNFPGRFSGRQFSNSRSEMNVSTLELGDSALYLCASSPWTGGATEAFFGQGTRLTVV.

The chain carries TRBV5-1 and TRBJ2-1, with 8 positions matching TRBD2. V shed 0 bases, J shed 13 bases, and the junction held 21 bases outside the gene matches. The CDR3 has 18 amino acids. Germline lookup yields CDR1 SGHRS and CDR2 YFSETQ. CDR3: CASSLAPGLAESRETQFF. CDR3 DNA sequence: TGCGCCAGCAGCTTGGCCCCAGGACTAGCCGAGTCTCGGGAGACCCAGTTCTTC.

J is TRBJ1-4 and V is TRBV5-5, with D possibly being TRBD1 (6 bases). In germline, CDR1 is SGHKS, CDR2 YYEKEE (reference sequence). V was pared by 5 bases and J by 8 bases, with 10 bases between. The CDR3 loop spans 12 amino acids. The CDR3 DNA reads TGTGCCAGCAGGATCAGGGGAGAAAAACTGTTTTTT. Its protein product is CASRIRGEKLFF.

This chain joins TRBV5-1 and TRBJ2-1; TRBD2 matches 7 bases. V lost 0 bases to trimming and J lost 3 bases; unmatched junction nucleotides: 3. The CDR3 is 15 residues long. Germline lookup yields CDR1 SGHRS and CDR2 YFSETQ. CDR3: CASSLASGYYNEQFF. As DNA, the CDR3 is TGCGCCAGCAGCTTGGCTAGCGGCTACTACAATGAGCAGTTCTTC.

Of note for this clonotype: Possible read error: a much larger clone is one base away. This chain joins TRBV24-1 and TRBJ2-1; D might be TRBD1 (8 bases). The V gene's germline CDR1 is KGHDR and CDR2 SFDVKD. The CDR3 sequence is 15 residues long. CDR3 DNA: TGTGCCGCCAGTGATCTACAGGGGGGGGGCAATGAGCAGTTCTTC. Its translation is CAASDLQGGGNEQFF.

There are many counts of this clonotype. The chain uses TRBV2 and TRBJ2-3; D might be TRBD2 (6 bases). The CDR3 sequence is 15 residues long. CDR1 and CDR2 from the germline V gene are SNHLY and FYNNEI. V lost 3 bases to trimming and J lost 1 base, with 11 bases between them. CDR3 in amino acids: CASSEGGSRTDTQYF. The CDR3 nucleotides read TGTGCCAGCAGTGAGGGAGGCTCCCGCACAGATACGCAGTATTTT.

The rearrangement links TRBV9 to TRBJ2-2; 9 bases are shared with TRBD2. Unmatched junction bases numbered 5, after V lost 0 bases and J lost 2 bases. The CDR3 is 17 residues long. CDR1 and CDR2 (germline): SGDLS, YYNGEE. CDR3 sequence (DNA): TGTGCCAGCAGCGTAGGCCAACTAGCGGGTAACACCGGGGAGCTGTTTTTT. It translates to CASSVGQLAGNTGELFF.

This clonotype showed up just a few times. The V and J genes are TRBV7-9 and TRBJ1-2, with D hard to call. The CDR3 spans 12 residues. V shed 1 base and J shed 3 bases, with 3 bases lying between them. Germline CDR1 reads SEHNR; CDR2 reads FQNEAQ (reference sequence). CDR3 amino acids: CASSLVDYGYTF. In nucleotides, the CDR3 is TGTGCCAGCAGCTTAGTAGACTATGGCTACACCTTC.

The V call is TRBV6-1, the J call TRBJ2-7; possibly TRBD1 or TRBD2 for D (5 bases each). CDR1 is MNHNS, CDR2 SASEGT, per germline. Trimming cost V 2 bases and J 3 bases, with 8 bases left between them. CDR3 size: 13 residues. CDR3 region: CASSELGVYEQYF. As DNA, the CDR3 is TGTGCCAGCAGTGAACTGGGGGTCTACGAGCAGTACTTC.

Details on this clonotype: A much larger clone sits a single nucleotide away, making a read error possible. This sequence joins TRBV5-1 and TRBJ2-5; D possibly corresponds to TRBD1 (5 bases). The ends were cut back, 2 bases at V and 2 bases at J, with 10 bases in the middle. The CDR3 loop spans 14 amino acids. Germline CDR1 reads SGHRS; CDR2 reads YFSETQ. CDR3 DNA: TGCGCCAGCAGCTTCGCAGGGCTGCAAGAGACCCAGTACTTC. It translates to CASSFAGLQETQYF.

V and J are TRBV10-3 and TRBJ2-1; 9 nucleotides match TRBD2. Trimming cost V 0 bases and J 6 bases; bases outside gene matches: 6. This CDR3 is 16 amino acids long. Germline loops: CDR1 ENHRY, CDR2 SYGVKD. The CDR3 protein is CAISESGLAGSNEQFF. The CDR3 coding sequence is TGTGCCATCAGTGAGTCAGGCCTAGCGGGAAGCAATGAGCAGTTCTTC.

This clonotype was seen ten or more times. The chain employs TRBV30 and TRBJ2-7; D is perhaps TRBD2 (6 bases). This CDR3 is built from 13 residues. V was cut by 3 bases and J by 4 bases, with 13 bases left in between. Germline V gene lookup returns CDR1 GTSNPN and CDR2 SVGIG (reference sequence). The CDR3 bases are TGTGCCTGGAGGTTCGGGAGTCGTTACGAGCAGTACTTC. It is translated as CAWRFGSRYEQYF.